This TCR beta chain appears in the sequencing data of a study of blood T cell repertoires in COVID-19. Study-wide context: Sites across the United States, Italy and Spain contributed samples from acute and convalescent COVID-19.

Trimming stripped 8 bases from V and 0 bases from J, with 11 bases between. Germline lookup yields CDR1 LGHNA and CDR2 YNFKEQ. This CDR3 has 14 residues. Under the authors' procedure: From reference gene primer amplification, estimates of nucleated cell counts were derived. TCRdb keeps only in-frame clones here, not all; method: immunoSEQ multiplex PCR. The D gene and trimming were derived from the DNA, and the V and J assignments and clone size from that table. The sample yields 300,000 to 350,000 clones, about 88% seen once. Allocation to cohorts depended on clinical history reported by the participants. Two negative PCRs, clearance, or symptom resolution characterized the recovered Cohort 3 donors.

The sequence was obtained from a woman aged 25 to 39 who had recovered from COVID-19. The material sequenced was PBMCs or T cells enriched from blood (not recorded which). The rearrangement joins TRBV4-2 to TRBJ2-4, with D unclear. The CDR3 region is CASLGTLAKNIQYF. CDR3 nucleotide sequence: TGTGCCAGCCTGGGCACTCTAGCCAAAAACATTCAGTACTTC.